This T cell receptor beta chain was found in a study of OX40 agonist ivuxolimab in advanced cancers. Whole-study context: Ivuxolimab, which is an agonistic anti-OX40 (CD134) antibody, was administered to the patients. People in dose escalation had one of these cancers: hepatocellular carcinoma, melanoma, renal cell or head and neck cancer.

Here immunoSEQ multiplex PCR was the method, and the copy in TCRdb shows in-frame clones only, minus some. The data hold some 100,000 clones, with more than 75% observed a single time. On this clone itself: The antigen is undetermined.

Points from the study as a whole: Blood T cells, both CD4+ and CD8+, expanded clonally by week 6 at 0.1 to 3.0 mg/kg.

V gave up 7 bases and J gave up 3 bases; unmatched junction bases: 10. The V gene's germline CDR1 is MDHEN and CDR2 SYDVKM. This CDR3 has 15 residues. Material: CD4+ or CD8+ T cells sorted from blood, obtained in a trial of the OX40 agonist ivuxolimab. This chain links TRBV28 with TRBJ2-7; 9 nucleotides match TRBD2. The receptor's source is an adult with an advanced solid tumor such as melanoma, head and neck, liver or kidney cancer. The CDR3 DNA is TGTGCCAGCATGGGCGGTCTAGCGGGGAGCTACGAGCAGTACTTC. It translates to CASMGGLAGSYEQYF. Drawing the rest from reference TRBV28 and TRBJ2-7, the complete variable domain is DVKVTQSSRYLVKRTGEKVFLECVQDMDHENMFWYRQDPGLGLRLIYFSYDVKMKEKGDIPEGYSVSREKKERFSLILESASTNQTSMYLCASMGGLAGSYEQYFGPGTRLTVT.